Listed below are T cell receptor beta chains from one sample, sequenced in a study of blood T cells in healthy people across ages. TCRdb fed the 5' RACE reads into MiXCR, producing one record per CDR3 protein. The sample shows about 1 million distinct CDR3 sequences, around 45% of them seen only once. The specimen sequenced was blood. The receptors come from a woman aged 60-75 years in good health. The CDR3 runs from the conserved cysteine through the conserved F or W. Each record gives: V gene, D gene, J gene, clone size, CDR3 protein, CDR3 DNA. D genes are given only for firm matches. Size values are once, few and many counts, or a class for expanded clones, and some rows have none.

TRBV27,TRBD2,TRBJ2-3,.,CASSWGLAGGYTQYF,TGTGCCAGCAGTTGGGGACTAGCGGGAGGATATACGCAGTATTTT
TRBV24-1,TRBD1,TRBJ2-7,few,CATSDPDRAHEQYF,TGTGCCACCAGTGATCCGGACAGGGCCCACGAGCAGTACTTC
TRBV18,.,TRBJ2-7,few,CASSPTLYEQYF,TGTGCCAGCTCACCGACCCTCTACGAGCAGTACTTC
TRBV30,.,TRBJ2-2,.,CAWSRGVGELFF,TGTGCCTGGAGTCGGGGTGTCGGGGAGCTGTTTTTT
TRBV12-3/TRBV12-4,.,TRBJ2-2,once,CASSLGIGRPGELFF,TGTGCCAGCAGTTTAGGGATAGGACGTCCCGGGGAGCTGTTTTTT
TRBV6-1,.,TRBJ2-1,.,CASRPYHGPLAVLGTDEQFF,TGTGCCAGCAGACCCTACCACGGCCCTTTAGCGGTATTGGGAACCGATGAGCAGTTCTTC
TRBV28,.,TRBJ2-1,.,CASSLLIIRERASGGEQFF,TGTGCCAGCAGTTTATTGATCATAAGGGAGAGGGCCAGTGGTGGTGAGCAGTTCTTC
TRBV6-6,.,TRBJ1-5,.,CASSRETQHF,TGTGCCAGCAGTCGGGAGACCCAGCATTTT
TRBV25-1,.,TRBJ1-1,few,CASSGVLGRNTEAFF,TGTGCCAGCAGTGGGGTCCTTGGCCGGAACACTGAAGCTTTCTTT
TRBV5-1,TRBD1,TRBJ1-2,.,CASSSEQGAAFGYTF,TGCGCCAGCAGCTCTGAACAGGGGGCTGCCTTTGGCTACACCTTC
TRBV20-1,.,TRBJ2-1,once,CSARRGWHEQFF,TGCAGTGCTAGACGGGGGTGGCATGAGCAGTTCTTC
TRBV28,TRBD1,TRBJ1-6,.,CASSSGTGALHF,TGTGCCAGCAGTTCGGGGACAGGGGCCCTCCACTTT
TRBV20-1,.,TRBJ1-5,.,CSATGLPASRGNQPQHF,TGCAGTGCAACAGGGTTACCTGCGTCAAGGGGCAATCAGCCCCAGCATTTT
TRBV29-1,.,TRBJ2-3,.,CSVAGDRAAGARDTQYF,TGCAGCGTTGCAGGGGACAGGGCAGCGGGAGCTAGAGATACGCAGTATTTT
TRBV6-5,TRBD2,TRBJ2-7,.,CASSTTSGTGEQYF,TGTGCCAGCAGTACTACTAGCGGGACAGGCGAGCAGTACTTC
TRBV20-1,.,TRBJ2-3,.,CSATTGWGDTQYF,TGCAGTGCTACCACAGGGTGGGGAGATACGCAGTATTTT
TRBV2,.,TRBJ2-6,few,CASSEHDSGANVLTF,TGTGCCAGCAGCGAACACGACTCTGGGGCCAACGTCCTGACTTTC
TRBV11-2,TRBD2,TRBJ2-7,.,CASSSNSGIYEQHF,TGTGCCAGCAGTTCCAATAGCGGGATCTACGAGCAGCACTTC
TRBV7-9,.,TRBJ2-4,few,CASSLNQDRLAKNIQYF,TGTGCCAGCAGCTTGAACCAGGACAGATTAGCCAAAAACATTCAGTACTTC
TRBV12-5,.,TRBJ2-1,.,CASGPGTPGNEQFF,TGTGCTAGTGGCCCCGGGACACCGGGTAATGAGCAGTTCTTC
TRBV29-1,TRBD2,TRBJ2-7,few,CSVEDGLAGVHSYNEQYF,TGCAGCGTTGAAGACGGGCTAGCGGGAGTCCACTCCTACAATGAGCAGTACTTC
TRBV3-1,TRBD2,TRBJ2-1,.,CASRGGEASSYNEQFF,TGTGCCAGCAGGGGGGGGGAGGCGAGCTCCTACAATGAGCAGTTCTTC
TRBV24-1,.,TRBJ2-1,.,CATRRLTPVDNEQFF,TGTGCCACCAGAAGACTCACCCCGGTGGACAATGAGCAGTTCTTC
TRBV29-1,TRBD2,TRBJ2-1,few,CSVAGASGDLGSNEQFF,TGCAGCGTTGCCGGGGCTAGCGGGGATCTCGGTTCCAATGAGCAGTTCTTC
TRBV24-1,TRBD2,TRBJ2-1,.,CATSDPSGSLGNEQFF,TGTGCCACCAGTGACCCGAGCGGGAGTCTAGGTAATGAGCAGTTCTTC
TRBV7-8,TRBD2,TRBJ2-7,.,CASSLAALAGHNEQYF,TGTGCCAGCAGCTTAGCGGCACTAGCGGGACACAATGAGCAGTACTTC
TRBV3-1,TRBD2,TRBJ2-3,.,CASSQVGLLAGGSTDTQYF,TGTGCCAGCAGCCAAGTGGGCCTACTAGCGGGAGGGAGCACAGATACGCAGTATTTT
TRBV5-6,TRBD2,TRBJ2-5,few,CASSRKTSGAFTRQYF,TGTGCCAGCAGCCGCAAGACTAGCGGGGCCTTCACGCGGCAGTACTTC
TRBV5-1,.,TRBJ2-5,few,CASSPAREQETQYF,TGCGCCAGCAGCCCCGCACGGGAACAAGAGACCCAGTACTTC
TRBV4-1,.,TRBJ2-1,.,CASSQEPGPYNEQFF,TGCGCCAGCAGCCAAGAGCCGGGGCCCTACAATGAGCAGTTCTTC
TRBV3-1,.,TRBJ2-5,.,CASSQGQVLAQETQYF,TGTGCCAGCAGCCAAGGGCAGGTGCTAGCCCAAGAGACCCAGTACTTC
TRBV3-1,TRBD1,TRBJ1-2,few,CASSPRQGEYGYTF,TGTGCCAGCAGCCCACGACAGGGGGAATATGGCTACACCTTC
TRBV12-3/TRBV12-4,.,TRBJ2-1,.,CASGADQEAHEQFF,TGTGCCAGCGGCGCCGATCAGGAGGCTCATGAGCAGTTCTTC
TRBV30,.,TRBJ2-5,once,CARGRETQYF,TGTGCCCGGGGTCGGGAGACCCAGTACTTC
TRBV12-3/TRBV12-4,TRBD2,TRBJ2-1,.,CASRGLAGVEVYNEQFF,TGTGCCAGCAGGGGACTAGCGGGAGTTGAGGTATACAATGAGCAGTTCTTC